This TCR beta chain appears in the sequencing data of a study of blood T cell repertoires in COVID-19. For the study at large: Samples came from the United States, Italy and Spain, spanning acute and convalescent COVID-19. Nucleic acid was either cDNA or gDNA, and it came from T cells, B-cell-depleted T cells, or PBMCs.

Seattle patients were enrolled during active infection and followed longitudinally. With 0 bases removed from V and 4 bases from J, the gap between germline ends came to 16 bases. In germline, CDR1 is SGHKS, CDR2 YYEKEE (reference sequence). The CDR3 has 16 amino acids. Authors' analysis steps: Amplified reference gene primers provided the basis for estimating nucleated cell counts. TCRdb's table, derived via immunoSEQ multiplex PCR, lists solely in-frame clones and lacks some. Clone size and V and J calls were adopted from that table, with D and trimming inferred from the DNA. The sample has around 470,000 clones, nearly 90% seen once.

The TCR originated in a man aged 18 to 29 with COVID-19, enrolled during active disease. Sequenced material: peripheral blood. V gene TRBV5-5 combines with J gene TRBJ1-1; the D gene is possibly TRBD1 (6 bases). CDR3 nucleotides: TGTGCCAGCAGCTTGGTGGTTGCGGGGGCGCGCACTGAAGCTTTCTTT. Protein sequence: CASSLVVAGARTEAFF.